This TCR beta chain was retrieved from a study of T cells after yellow fever vaccination. General observations from the study: Most primary-vaccination clones recurred post-booster (around 95% CD4, around 86% CD8).

This clonotype was detected a few times. Antigen: not known. Using its own MiXCR run on the 5' RACE reads, TCRdb lists one record per CDR3 protein. This table has 310,000 or so distinct CDR3 sequences, about 3.5% appearing once. Trimming took 3 bases from V and 5 from J; bases not matched to a gene: 5. Looked up from germline, CDR1 is MGHDK and CDR2 is SYGVNS. The CDR3 sequence is 14 residues long. The material was PBMCs, obtained on the day of the yellow fever booster vaccination. This sequence was found in a man aged 18 to 30 who received the YFV17D yellow fever vaccine. The V call is TRBV25-1, the J call TRBJ1-2, with 8 positions matching TRBD1. The CDR3 nucleotides are TGTGCCAGCAGTGACTCCCGGACAGGGTATGGCTACACCTTC. Its protein is CASSDSRTGYGYTF.